This record looks at one T cell receptor beta chain sequence and its context. Its antigen is currently unknown. The data are from a study of cytomegalovirus exposure and HLA in healthy donors. V lost 4 bases and J lost 0; bases outside the gene matches: 4. The CDR3 spans 17 residues. The germline gives CDR1 MDHEN, CDR2 SYDVKM. Assay used: immunoSEQ multiplex PCR; TCRdb lists only in-frame clones, some missing. The table includes about 360,000 clones, more than 80% detected once. General study results and limits: Cytomegalovirus association was listed for about 170 TCR beta chains.

The J gene is TRBJ2-6, the V gene TRBV28; 9 bases map to TRBD1. The sequence was collected from a woman younger than 35 in good health and CMV-seronegative. The specimen sequenced was PBMCs. CDR3 sequence reads: CASSSWDRASGANVLTF. For the CDR3, the DNA is TGTGCCAGCAGTTCCTGGGACAGGGCCTCTGGGGCCAACGTCCTGACTTTC.